This T cell receptor beta chain was recorded in a study of T cell changes during pregnancy in multiple sclerosis. Clones were sequenced by immunoSEQ multiplex PCR, and TCRdb holds only the in-frame ones, with some missing. This sample has approximately 53,000 clones; around nine tenths occur once, and the top ten carry approximately 0.35%. Germline loops: CDR1 SGHTA, CDR2 FQGTGA. Unmatched junction bases numbered 9, after V lost 5 bases and J lost 6 bases. This CDR3 comprises 15 residues. The TCR comes from a female donor with multiple sclerosis, enrolled in a pregnancy study. The J gene is TRBJ2-1, the V gene TRBV7-3; 8 nucleotides line up with TRBD2. Sequences were derived from CD4+ T cells from peripheral blood mononuclear cells, sampled before pregnancy. CDR3 loop: CASSQTGGPGNEQFF. CDR3 bases: TGTGCCAGCAGCCAAACGGGAGGGCCGGGCAATGAGCAGTTCTTC.